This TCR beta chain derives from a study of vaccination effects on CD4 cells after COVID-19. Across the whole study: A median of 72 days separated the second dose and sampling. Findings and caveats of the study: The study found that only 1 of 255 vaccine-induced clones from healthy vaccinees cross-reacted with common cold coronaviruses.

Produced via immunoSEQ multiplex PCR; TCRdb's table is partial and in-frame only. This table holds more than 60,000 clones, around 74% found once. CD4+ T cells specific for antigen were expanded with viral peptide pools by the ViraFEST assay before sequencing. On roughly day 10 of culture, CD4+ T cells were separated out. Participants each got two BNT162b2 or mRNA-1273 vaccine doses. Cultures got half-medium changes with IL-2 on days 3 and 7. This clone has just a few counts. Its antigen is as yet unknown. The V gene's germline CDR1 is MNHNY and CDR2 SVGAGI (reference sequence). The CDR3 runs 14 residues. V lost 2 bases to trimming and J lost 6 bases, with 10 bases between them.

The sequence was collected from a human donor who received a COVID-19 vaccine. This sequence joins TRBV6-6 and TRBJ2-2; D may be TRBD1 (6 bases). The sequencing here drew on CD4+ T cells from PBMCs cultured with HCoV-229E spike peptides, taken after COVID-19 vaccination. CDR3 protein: CASSYLQGPGELFF. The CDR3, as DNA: TGTGCCAGCAGTTACCTACAGGGTCCCGGGGAGCTGTTTTTT.